One and the same sample provided the 8 T cell receptor beta chains below, sequenced in a study of T cell responses to AZD1222 COVID-19 vaccine. The method was immunoSEQ multiplex PCR; TCRdb's version includes in-frame clones alone and lacks a portion of them. The sample contains more than 85,000 clones, roughly 88% of which appear only once. Sequencing used peripheral blood, obtained on day 0 of AZD1222 vaccination. The receptor source for this set is an adult in good health.

The genes are TRBV25-1 and TRBJ2-1; TRBD2 matches 11 bases. Looked up from germline, CDR1 is MGHDK and CDR2 is SYGVNS. The J segment lost 4 bases and the V segment lost 6 bases, leaving 11 bases of the junction unmatched. The CDR3 covers 17 residues. CDR3 in amino acids: CASRAVSGRAEYNEQFF. Written as DNA, the CDR3 is TGTGCCAGCAGAGCTGTTAGCGGGAGGGCGGAGTACAATGAGCAGTTCTTC.

The chain recombines TRBV9 with TRBJ1-6; 7 positions agree with TRBD1. The germline gives CDR1 SGDLS, CDR2 YYNGEE. V shed 0 bases and J 5 bases; nucleotides not matched to a gene: 5. The CDR3 has 16 amino acids. Here the CDR3 reads CASSVEGGINNSPLHF. DNA of the CDR3: TGTGCCAGCAGCGTAGAAGGGGGCATAAATAATTCACCCCTCCACTTT. The full variable domain, its missing parts supplied by reference TRBV9 and TRBJ1-6, is DSGVTQTPKHLITATGQRVTLRCSPRSGDLSVYWYQQSLDQGLQFLIQYYNGEERAKGNILERFSAQQFPDLHSELNLSSLELGDSALYFCASSVEGGINNSPLHFGNGTRLTVT.

CDR3 sequence reads: CASSPGLGEKLFF. CDR3 sequence (DNA): TGTGCCAGCTCACCTGGTTTGGGTGAAAAACTGTTTTTT. The rearrangement uses TRBV18 and TRBJ1-4, with D uncertain. The CDR3 length is 13 residues. Trimming shortened V by 3 bases and J by 7 bases, and 9 bases separated the two germline ends. Germline V lookup: CDR1 KGHSH, CDR2 LQKENI.

This clone showed up just once. The chain carries TRBV12-3 or TRBV12-4 and TRBJ2-1; D may be TRBD2 (6 bases). Trimming stripped 7 bases from V and 4 bases from J, with 11 bases between. This CDR3 region has 13 residues. CDR3 residues: CASTWGDYNEQFF. The CDR3 DNA reads as TGTGCCAGCACTTGGGGGGATTACAATGAGCAGTTCTTC.

The CDR3 protein is CASGPGAGNQPQHF. The CDR3, as DNA: TGTGCCAGCGGGCCCGGGGCTGGGAATCAGCCCCAGCATTTT. The V gene is TRBV27, the J gene TRBJ1-5; D might be TRBD1 (5 bases). The CDR3 totals 14 residues. Trimming removed 8 bases at V and 4 bases at J, with 15 bases between. Germline loops: CDR1 MNHEY, CDR2 SMNVEV (reference sequence).

The chain has TRBV19 and TRBJ2-1, with D unclear. CDR3 length equals 12 residues. Trimming left V 6 bases short and J 4 bases short, with 7 bases between. Germline lookup yields CDR1 LNHDA and CDR2 SQIVND (reference sequence). The CDR3: CASRIGYNEQFF. CDR3 DNA: TGTGCCAGTAGGATCGGTTACAATGAGCAGTTCTTC.

In its sample, this clone was seen a few times. V gene TRBV13 combines with J gene TRBJ1-6; unclear D gene. V was clipped by 5 bases and J by 7 bases, with 12 bases between them. From germline, CDR1 is PRHDT and CDR2 FYEKMQ (reference sequence). The CDR3 consists of 14 residues. CDR3 sequence reads: CASSLQWENSPLHF. The CDR3 bases are TGTGCCAGCAGCCTCCAGTGGGAGAATTCACCCCTCCACTTT.

This rearrangement joins TRBV5-5 to TRBJ2-7; D may be TRBD1 (6 bases). Germline values: CDR1 SGHKS, CDR2 YYEKEE (reference sequence). The CDR3 spans 14 residues. Deletions cut 2 bases from V and 3 bases from J, with 12 bases between. CDR3 amino acids: CASSFVQGSYEQYF. The CDR3 nucleotides are TGTGCCAGCAGCTTCGTACAGGGCAGCTACGAGCAGTACTTC.